A selection of T cell receptor beta chains follows, all from one sample in a study of blood T cell repertoires in COVID-19. Repertoires were generated with immunoSEQ multiplex PCR, while TCRdb's copy carries only in-frame clones and drops some. The table has around 130,000 clones, 80% to 90% seen once; the top ten hold approximately 2%. Sequenced sample: peripheral blood. All receptors come from a woman aged 45-65 years with acute or convalescent COVID-19. The CDR3 runs from the conserved cysteine through the conserved F or W. A D gene is named only where the DNA matches it firmly. Size tells how often a clone was seen (once, few, many) or the class of an expanded clone, and some rows leave it out.

cdr3_length	d_call	j_call	v_call	clone_size	cdr3_aa	cdr3_nt
12	NA	TRBJ2-7	TRBV9	NA	CASSPLQGEQYF	TGTGCCAGCAGCCCTTTGCAGGGCGAGCAGTACTTC
12	NA	TRBJ2-3	TRBV28	NA	CASIGGTDTQYF	TGTGCCAGCATCGGCGGGACAGATACGCAGTATTTT
16	NA	TRBJ1-3	TRBV18	few	CASSPPLGGGGNTIYF	TGTGCCAGCTCACCACCGTTAGGCGGGGGTGGAAACACCATATATTTT
12	TRBD1	TRBJ2-7	TRBV12-3/TRBV12-4	NA	CASGADRLKQYF	TGTGCCAGCGGGGCGGACAGGTTGAAGCAGTACTTC
14	NA	TRBJ1-1	TRBV10-3	once	CATATGTLYGEAFF	TGTGCCACCGCTACCGGGACACTCTATGGAGAAGCTTTCTTT
19	TRBD2	TRBJ2-5	TRBV6-2/TRBV6-3	once	CASSILAGGRYAHQETQYF	TGTGCCAGCAGTATCCTAGCGGGGGGGCGTTACGCCCACCAAGAGACCCAGTACTTC
14	NA	TRBJ2-7	TRBV6-5	NA	CASTSSGQAYEQYF	TGTGCCAGCACCTCCTCGGGACAAGCCTACGAGCAGTACTTC
15	NA	TRBJ2-2	TRBV7-8	NA	CASSSGEFRAGELFF	TGTGCCAGCAGCTCAGGGGAGTTTCGTGCCGGGGAGCTGTTTTTT
12	NA	TRBJ1-6	TRBV18	NA	CASSGSGSPLHF	TGTGCCAGCTCAGGGTCGGGATCACCCCTCCACTTT
13	NA	TRBJ2-3	TRBV30	NA	CAWKRAGRDTQYF	TGTGCCTGGAAGAGGGCAGGGAGGGATACGCAGTATTTT
13	NA	TRBJ1-2	TRBV3-1/TRBV3-2	few	CASSPGLDYGYTF	TGTGCCAGCAGCCCGGGACTGGATTATGGCTACACCTTC
16	TRBD2	TRBJ2-5	TRBV5-5	NA	CASSLGLGRGVETQYF	TGTGCCAGCAGCTTGGGGCTAGGTCGGGGGGTAGAGACCCAGTACTTC
14	TRBD1	TRBJ2-7	TRBV2	many	CASRVQGQGYEQYF	TGTGCCAGCAGAGTACAGGGACAGGGCTACGAGCAGTACTTC
15	TRBD2	TRBJ2-1	TRBV7-9	few	CASRGGAGGYNEQFF	TGTGCCAGCAGAGGAGGAGCGGGAGGCTACAATGAGCAGTTCTTC
14	TRBD1	TRBJ1-2	TRBV30	NA	CAWDPTGGDYGYTF	TGTGCCTGGGACCCGACAGGGGGCGACTATGGCTACACCTTC
12	NA	TRBJ1-1	TRBV10-3	NA	CAITGLLPEAFF	TGTGCCATCACGGGGTTGTTGCCTGAAGCTTTCTTT
15	TRBD2	TRBJ2-3	TRBV11-2	NA	CASTPGTSSTDTQYF	TGTGCCAGCACCCCCGGGACTAGCTCTACAGATACGCAGTATTTT
13	NA	TRBJ2-5	TRBV6-5	NA	CASSYYVSETQYF	TGTGCCAGCAGTTACTATGTGTCTGAGACCCAGTACTTC
16	NA	TRBJ2-3	TRBV4-2	NA	CASSQEILAPTDTQYF	TGTGCCAGCAGCCAAGAGATTTTGGCTCCCACAGATACGCAGTATTTT
16	NA	TRBJ2-3	TRBV9	NA	CASSDRFGADLDTQYF	TGTGCCAGCAGCGATAGGTTTGGCGCGGACTTGGATACGCAGTATTTT
14	TRBD1	TRBJ1-2	TRBV7-9	NA	CASRRDRVNYGYTF	TGTGCCAGCAGGCGAGACAGGGTTAACTATGGCTACACCTTC
15	TRBD2	TRBJ2-1	TRBV19	NA	CASSGLARTYNEQFF	TGTGCCAGTAGTGGACTAGCGAGAACCTACAATGAGCAGTTCTTC
16	TRBD1	TRBJ1-2	TRBV5-1	NA	CASSLDGTGVGYGYTF	TGCGCCAGCAGCTTGGACGGGACAGGGGTAGGGTATGGCTACACCTTC
14	NA	TRBJ1-4	TRBV6-5	once	CASSYGSVGEKLFF	TGTGCCAGCAGTTACGGTTCGGTTGGTGAAAAACTGTTTTTT
16	NA	TRBJ2-1	TRBV6-2/TRBV6-3	NA	CASSWARAGSNNEQFF	TGTGCCAGCAGTTGGGCTAGGGCGGGGAGCAACAATGAGCAGTTCTTC
15	TRBD2	TRBJ2-7	TRBV5-4	NA	CASSSTGTSAAWQYF	TGTGCCAGCAGCTCGACCGGGACTAGCGCGGCTTGGCAGTACTTC
14	TRBD2	TRBJ2-3	TRBV3-1/TRBV3-2	few	CASSQGGGADTQYF	TGTGCCAGCAGCCAAGGCGGGGGAGCAGATACGCAGTATTTT
17	TRBD1	TRBJ1-2	TRBV7-9	NA	CASSFGTGGRFAYGYTF	TGTGCCAGCAGCTTTGGGACAGGGGGACGGTTCGCTTATGGCTACACCTTC
14	TRBD1	TRBJ2-5	TRBV7-2	NA	CASSRRRGRETQYF	TGTGCCAGCAGCCGTCGCAGGGGGCGAGAGACCCAGTACTTC
14	NA	TRBJ1-3	TRBV7-6	NA	CASSLARSGNTIYF	TGTGCCAGCAGCTTAGCCAGGTCTGGAAACACCATATATTTT
16	NA	TRBJ1-4	TRBV2	NA	CASSGGDLVENEKLFF	TGTGCCAGCAGTGGGGGAGATCTCGTGGAGAATGAAAAACTGTTTTTT
14	TRBD1	TRBJ1-5	TRBV7-9	few	CASSPGQGEGPQHF	TGTGCCAGCAGCCCGGGACAGGGCGAGGGGCCCCAGCATTTT
17	TRBD2	TRBJ2-1	TRBV5-1	NA	CASSFHLLAGSYNEQFF	TGCGCCAGCAGCTTCCACCTACTAGCGGGATCTTACAATGAGCAGTTCTTC
14	TRBD1	TRBJ1-2	TRBV19	NA	CASSAAGGPYGYTF	TGTGCCAGTAGTGCCGCAGGGGGCCCCTATGGCTACACCTTC
16	TRBD2	TRBJ2-3	TRBV5-1	NA	CASSLGLAGAEDTQYF	TGCGCCAGCAGCTTGGGACTAGCGGGGGCGGAAGATACGCAGTATTTT
16	TRBD2	TRBJ2-3	TRBV18	NA	CASSPPRLAGSDTQYF	TGTGCCAGCTCACCACCGCGACTAGCGGGTTCAGATACGCAGTATTTT
15	NA	TRBJ2-1	TRBV11-3	NA	CASSSAGRSYNEQFF	TGTGCCAGCAGCTCCGCAGGTCGCTCCTACAATGAGCAGTTCTTC
14	NA	TRBJ2-1	TRBV30	NA	CAWNPLSSYNEQFF	TGTGCCTGGAATCCCCTCAGCTCCTACAATGAGCAGTTCTTC
17	TRBD1	TRBJ1-4	TRBV30	NA	CAWSRTGGSPINEKLFF	TGTGCCTGGAGTCGGACAGGGGGAAGTCCTATTAATGAAAAACTGTTTTTT
14	NA	TRBJ2-7	TRBV7-2	NA	CASSLSIQIYEQYF	TGTGCCAGCAGCTTAAGTATCCAGATATACGAGCAGTACTTC
16	TRBD2	TRBJ2-3	TRBV7-8	NA	CASSLVLRGGEDTQYF	TGTGCCAGCAGCTTAGTGCTGCGGGGGGGCGAAGATACGCAGTATTTT
13	NA	TRBJ1-5	TRBV10-3	NA	CAISESVDQPQHF	TGTGCCATCAGTGAGTCTGTAGATCAGCCCCAGCATTTT
17	TRBD1	TRBJ1-2	TRBV24-1	NA	CATSDRRGQGRNYGYTF	TGTGCCACCAGTGACCGACGGGGACAGGGGAGAAACTATGGCTACACCTTC